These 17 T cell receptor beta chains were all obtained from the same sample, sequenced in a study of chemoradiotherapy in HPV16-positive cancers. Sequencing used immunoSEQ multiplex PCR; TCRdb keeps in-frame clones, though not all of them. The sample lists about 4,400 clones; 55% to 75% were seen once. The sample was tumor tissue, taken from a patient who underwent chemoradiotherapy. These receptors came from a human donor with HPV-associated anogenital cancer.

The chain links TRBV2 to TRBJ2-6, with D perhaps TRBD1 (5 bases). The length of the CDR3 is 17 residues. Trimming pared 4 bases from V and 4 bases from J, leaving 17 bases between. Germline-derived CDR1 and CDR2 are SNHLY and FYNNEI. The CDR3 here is CASSVDNSLSGANVLTF. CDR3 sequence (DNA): TGTGCCAGCAGTGTGGACAACTCCCTTTCAGGGGCCAACGTCCTGACTTTC.

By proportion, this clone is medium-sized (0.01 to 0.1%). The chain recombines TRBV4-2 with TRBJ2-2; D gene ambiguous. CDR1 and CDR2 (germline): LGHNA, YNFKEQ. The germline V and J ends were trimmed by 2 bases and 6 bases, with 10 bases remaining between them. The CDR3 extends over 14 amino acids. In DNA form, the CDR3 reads TGTGCCAGCAGCCAACCCGGTCCCTCCGGGGAGCTGTTTTTT. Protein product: CASSQPGPSGELFF.

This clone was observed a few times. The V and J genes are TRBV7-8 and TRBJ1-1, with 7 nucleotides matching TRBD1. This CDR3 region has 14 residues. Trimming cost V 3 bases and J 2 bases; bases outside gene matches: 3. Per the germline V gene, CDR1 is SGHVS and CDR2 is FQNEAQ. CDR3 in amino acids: CASSLQGVNTEAFF. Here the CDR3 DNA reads TGTGCCAGCAGCTTGCAGGGGGTAAACACTGAAGCTTTCTTT.

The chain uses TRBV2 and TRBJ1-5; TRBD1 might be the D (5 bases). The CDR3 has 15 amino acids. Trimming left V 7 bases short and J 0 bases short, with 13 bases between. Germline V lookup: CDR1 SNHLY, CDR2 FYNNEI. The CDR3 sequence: CASTDGGSSNQPQHF. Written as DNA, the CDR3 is TGTGCCAGCACCGATGGGGGGAGTAGCAATCAGCCCCAGCATTTT.

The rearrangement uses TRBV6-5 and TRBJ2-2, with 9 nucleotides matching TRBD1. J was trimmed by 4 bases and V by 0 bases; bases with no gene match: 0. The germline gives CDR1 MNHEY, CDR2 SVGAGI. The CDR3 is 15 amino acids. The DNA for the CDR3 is TGTGCCAGCAGTTACTCGGGACAGGGCACCGGGGAGCTGTTTTTT. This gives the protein CASSYSGQGTGELFF.

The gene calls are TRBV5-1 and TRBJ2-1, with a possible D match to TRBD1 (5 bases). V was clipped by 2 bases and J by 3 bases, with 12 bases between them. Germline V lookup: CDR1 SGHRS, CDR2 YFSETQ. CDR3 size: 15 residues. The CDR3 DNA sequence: TGCGCCAGCAGCTTTTTAGCAGGGAACTACAATGAGCAGTTCTTC. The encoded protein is CASSFLAGNYNEQFF.

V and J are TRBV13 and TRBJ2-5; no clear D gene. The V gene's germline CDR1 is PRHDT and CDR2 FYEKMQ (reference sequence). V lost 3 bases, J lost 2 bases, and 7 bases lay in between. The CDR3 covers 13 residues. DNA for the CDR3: TGTGCCAGCAGCTTGGGCGGTCAAGAGACCCAGTACTTC. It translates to CASSLGGQETQYF.

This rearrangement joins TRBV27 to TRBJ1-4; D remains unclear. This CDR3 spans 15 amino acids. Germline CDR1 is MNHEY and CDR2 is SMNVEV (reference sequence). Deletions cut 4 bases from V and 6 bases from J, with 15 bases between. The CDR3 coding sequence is TGTGCCAGCAGTTGGATGTTCTCGAGGGATGAAAAACTGTTTTTT. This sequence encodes CASSWMFSRDEKLFF.

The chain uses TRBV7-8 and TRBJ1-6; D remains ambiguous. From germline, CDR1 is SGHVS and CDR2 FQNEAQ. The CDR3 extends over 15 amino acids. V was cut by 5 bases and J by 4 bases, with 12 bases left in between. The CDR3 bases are TGTGCCAGCAGCCCTCCTCGGGAGTATAATTCACCCCTCCACTTT. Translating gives CASSPPREYNSPLHF.

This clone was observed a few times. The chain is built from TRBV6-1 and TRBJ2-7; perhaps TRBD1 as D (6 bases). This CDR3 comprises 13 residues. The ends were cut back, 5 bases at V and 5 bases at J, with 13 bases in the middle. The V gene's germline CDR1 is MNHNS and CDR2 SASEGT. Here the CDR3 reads CASSMGQWNEQYF. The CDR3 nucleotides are TGTGCCAGCAGTATGGGACAATGGAACGAGCAGTACTTC.

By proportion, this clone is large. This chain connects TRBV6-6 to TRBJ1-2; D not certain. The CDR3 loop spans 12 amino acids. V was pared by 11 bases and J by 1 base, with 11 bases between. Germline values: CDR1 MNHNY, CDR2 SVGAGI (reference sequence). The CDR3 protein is CAGTGINYGYTF. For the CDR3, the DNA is TGTGCCGGCACCGGGATTAACTATGGCTACACCTTC.

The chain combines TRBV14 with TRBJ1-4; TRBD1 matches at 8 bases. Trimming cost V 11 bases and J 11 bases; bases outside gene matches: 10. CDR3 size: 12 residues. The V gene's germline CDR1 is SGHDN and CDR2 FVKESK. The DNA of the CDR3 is TGTGCCTCAGGGACAGGCCTTGGGAAACTGTTTTTT. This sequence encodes CASGTGLGKLFF.

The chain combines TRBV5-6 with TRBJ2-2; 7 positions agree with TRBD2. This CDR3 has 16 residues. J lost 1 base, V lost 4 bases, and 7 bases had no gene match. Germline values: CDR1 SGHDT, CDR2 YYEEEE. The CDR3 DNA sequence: TGTGCCAGCAGCATACCGACTAGCCGGAACACCGGGGAGCTGTTTTTT. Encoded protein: CASSIPTSRNTGELFF.

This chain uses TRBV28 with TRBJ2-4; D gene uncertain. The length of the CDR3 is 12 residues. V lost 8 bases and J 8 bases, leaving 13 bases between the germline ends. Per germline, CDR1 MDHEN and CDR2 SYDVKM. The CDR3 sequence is CASQGRWDIQYF. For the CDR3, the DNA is TGTGCCAGCCAAGGTCGTTGGGACATTCAGTACTTC.

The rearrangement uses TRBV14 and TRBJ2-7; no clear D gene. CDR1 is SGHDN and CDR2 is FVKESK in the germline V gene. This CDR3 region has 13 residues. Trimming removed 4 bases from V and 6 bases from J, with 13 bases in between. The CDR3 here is CASSPLGLGEQYF. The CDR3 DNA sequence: TGTGCCAGCAGCCCACTGGGCCTGGGCGAGCAGTACTTC.

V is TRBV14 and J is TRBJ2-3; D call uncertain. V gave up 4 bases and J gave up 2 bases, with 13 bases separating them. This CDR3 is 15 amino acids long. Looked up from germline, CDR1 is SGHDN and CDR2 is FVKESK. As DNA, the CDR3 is TGTGCCAGCAGCCGAGTTCAGGCGATCACAGATACGCAGTATTTT. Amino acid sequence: CASSRVQAITDTQYF.

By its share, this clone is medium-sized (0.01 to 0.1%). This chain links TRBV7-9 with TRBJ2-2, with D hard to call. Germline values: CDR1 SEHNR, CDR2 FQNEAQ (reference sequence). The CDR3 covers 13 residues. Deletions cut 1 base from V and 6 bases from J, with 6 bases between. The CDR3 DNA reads TGTGCCAGCAGCTTAGGGAGCGCCGGGGAGCTGTTTTTT. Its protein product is CASSLGSAGELFF.